This TCR beta chain stems from a study of T cell changes during pregnancy in multiple sclerosis. Repertoires were generated with immunoSEQ multiplex PCR, while TCRdb's copy carries only in-frame clones and drops some. The data hold around 40,000 clones, with roughly 87% observed a single time. This clone has more than one count but fewer than ten. Germline loops: CDR1 MDHEN, CDR2 SYDVKM. The CDR3 extends over 15 amino acids. J lost 6 bases, V lost 4 bases, and 9 bases had no gene match. This TCR was recovered from a female donor with multiple sclerosis, enrolled in a pregnancy study. The chain joins TRBV28 to TRBJ1-2; 9 bases fit TRBD1. Material: CD4+ T cells from peripheral blood mononuclear cells, obtained in the first trimester of pregnancy. The CDR3 sequence: CASSSGGTGNNGYTF. In nucleotides, the CDR3 is TGTGCCAGCAGTTCGGGGGGGACAGGGAATAATGGCTACACCTTC.